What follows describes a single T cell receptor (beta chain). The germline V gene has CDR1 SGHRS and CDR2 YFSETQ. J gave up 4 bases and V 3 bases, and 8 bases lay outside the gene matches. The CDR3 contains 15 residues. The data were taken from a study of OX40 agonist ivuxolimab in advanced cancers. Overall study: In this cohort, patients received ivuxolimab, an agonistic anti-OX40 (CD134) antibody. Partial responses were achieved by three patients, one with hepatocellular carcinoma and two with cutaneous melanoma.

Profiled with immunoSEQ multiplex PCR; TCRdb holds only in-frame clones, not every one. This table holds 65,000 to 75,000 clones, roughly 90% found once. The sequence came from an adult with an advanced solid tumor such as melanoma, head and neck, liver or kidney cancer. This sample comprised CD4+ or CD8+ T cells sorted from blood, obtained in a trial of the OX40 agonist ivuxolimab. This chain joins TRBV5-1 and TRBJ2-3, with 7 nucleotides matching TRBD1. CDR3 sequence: CASSSSTGSADTQYF. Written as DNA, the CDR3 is TGCGCCAGCAGCTCCTCGACAGGGTCGGCAGATACGCAGTATTTT.